These 23 T cell receptor beta chains share one sample of origin, sequenced in a study of follicular helper T cells after annual influenza vaccination. As to time point: 2015-2016 season, 7 days after influenza vaccination. Repertoires were generated with immunoSEQ multiplex PCR, while TCRdb's copy carries only in-frame clones and drops some. Here the sample spans 6,000 or so clones, around 86% being singletons. Sample: CXCR5- memory CD4+ T cells sorted from blood, taken 7 days after influenza vaccination. The origin of the receptors is an adult who received the influenza vaccine.

V and J are TRBV6-5 and TRBJ1-2; a weak D match, TRBD1 (6 bases). Per the germline V gene, CDR1 is MNHEY and CDR2 is SVGAGI. The CDR3 loop spans 13 amino acids. V lost 6 bases, J lost 4 bases, and 12 bases lay in between. The CDR3 here is CASRNAGVYGYTF. Here the CDR3 DNA reads TGTGCCAGCAGGAATGCAGGGGTCTATGGCTACACCTTC.

V and J are TRBV5-1 and TRBJ2-7, with D perhaps TRBD2 (6 bases). Per the germline V gene, CDR1 is SGHRS and CDR2 is YFSETQ. CDR3 length: 14 residues. V was cut by 4 bases and J by 3 bases, with 14 bases left in between. CDR3 loop: CASSPLAAGYEQYF. CDR3 sequence (DNA): TGCGCCAGCAGCCCTTTGGCAGCGGGCTACGAGCAGTACTTC.

The CDR3 here is CSVAGAETQYF. The CDR3 DNA reads as TGCAGCGTTGCAGGGGCTGAGACCCAGTACTTC. The chain links TRBV29-1 to TRBJ2-5, with D possibly matching TRBD1 (6 bases). CDR3 length: 11 residues. V was shortened by 4 bases and J by 5 bases, with 8 bases between the two germline ends. Looked up from germline, CDR1 is SQVTM and CDR2 is ANQGSEA.

The V gene is TRBV27, the J gene TRBJ2-5, with D tentatively TRBD1 (6 bases). The CDR3 loop spans 14 amino acids. The germline gives CDR1 MNHEY, CDR2 SMNVEV (reference sequence). Trimming removed 2 bases from V and 5 bases from J, with 12 bases in between. The CDR3 is CASSLLGAIETQYF. The CDR3 nucleotides read TGTGCCAGCAGTTTACTGGGGGCTATCGAGACCCAGTACTTC.

J is TRBJ2-5 and V is TRBV2, with 7 bases that match TRBD2. Germline V gives CDR1 SNHLY, CDR2 FYNNEI. The CDR3 has 14 amino acids. Trimming took 7 bases from V and 3 from J; bases not matched to a gene: 8. In nucleotides, the CDR3 is TGTGCCAGCAAGTCCTCGGGGGGAAAAGAGACCCAGTACTTC. Its protein is CASKSSGGKETQYF.

As to this clone: The junction does not match germline at one end; this may be a read error. This chain uses TRBV6-5 with TRBJ1-5, with D possibly being TRBD1 (5 bases). The V gene's germline CDR1 is MNHEY and CDR2 SVGAGI. The CDR3 consists of 14 residues. CDR3: CASAALGGGQSQHF. CDR3 sequence (DNA): TGTGCCAGCGCTGCTTTGGGGGGGGGTCAGTCCCAGCATTTT.

The rearrangement joins TRBV19 to TRBJ1-6, with D unresolved. Per the germline V gene, CDR1 is LNHDA and CDR2 is SQIVND (reference sequence). Trimming took 7 bases from V and 7 from J, leaving 14 bases between them. The CDR3 contains 14 residues. The CDR3 reads CASKLDGQNSPLHF. In DNA form, the CDR3 reads TGTGCCAGTAAACTGGACGGTCAGAATTCACCCCTCCACTTT.

The chain joins TRBV7-2 to TRBJ2-7, with 9 bases aligning to TRBD1. The CDR3 totals 14 residues. The ends lost 5 bases at V and 4 bases at J; junction bases unmatched: 6. Germline V gene lookup returns CDR1 SGHTA and CDR2 FQGNSA. CDR3 sequence reads: CASSPDRGSYEQYF. The CDR3 DNA sequence: TGTGCCAGCAGCCCTGACAGGGGGTCGTACGAGCAGTACTTC.

This clone has more than one count but fewer than ten. This chain connects TRBV20-1 to TRBJ2-1; no firm D call. V was cut by 3 bases and J by 10 bases, with 7 bases left in between. Germline-derived CDR1 and CDR2 are DFQATT and SNEGSKA (reference sequence). The CDR3 is 10 amino acids. CDR3 coding DNA: TGCAGTGCTAGGTGGGCCGAGCAGTTCTTC. Translated: CSARWAEQFF.

The chain has TRBV10-3 and TRBJ1-6, with D possibly TRBD1 on 6 matching bases. Germline V gene data show CDR1 as ENHRY and CDR2 as SYGVKD. V gave up 5 bases and J gave up 7 bases, with 12 bases separating them. The CDR3 runs to 14 residues. CDR3 protein: CAISLTGENSPLHF. The CDR3 DNA reads as TGTGCCATCAGTTTGACAGGCGAAAATTCACCCCTCCACTTT.

The CDR3 DNA reads as TGTGCCAGCAGCGGCCGGGGAGCGGGCGACCAAGAGACCCAGTACTTC. Translation: CASSGRGAGDQETQYF. The chain links TRBV7-9 to TRBJ2-5; a possible D gene is TRBD2 (6 bases). The germline gives CDR1 SEHNR, CDR2 FQNEAQ (reference sequence). The germline V and J ends were trimmed by 5 bases and 0 bases, with 16 bases remaining between them. The CDR3 is 16 amino acids.

The chain has TRBV7-2 and TRBJ1-2; D gene unclear. Germline values: CDR1 SGHTA, CDR2 FQGNSA. Trimming removed 6 bases from V and 2 bases from J, with 10 bases in between. The CDR3 loop spans 13 amino acids. The chain's CDR3 is CASRTTENYGYTF. In DNA, the CDR3 is TGTGCCAGCAGGACGACTGAGAACTATGGCTACACCTTC.

The chain uses TRBV15 and TRBJ2-3; TRBD2 matches 12 bases. The germline gives CDR1 LNHNV, CDR2 YYDKDF (reference sequence). CDR3 length: 14 residues. Trimming at V came to 4 bases and at J to 5 bases, leaving 1 base not matched to a gene. CDR3 loop: CATSTLAGGDTQYF. As DNA, the CDR3 is TGTGCCACCAGCACACTAGCGGGGGGAGATACGCAGTATTTT.

This clone was detected once. This chain joins TRBV4-2 and TRBJ1-1; D unresolved. Germline V gene sequence: CDR1 LGHNA, CDR2 YNFKEQ. The CDR3 is made up of 15 amino acids. V was pared by 0 bases and J by 5 bases, with 13 bases between. CDR3 nucleotide sequence: TGTGCCAGCAGCCAAGATTGGGTGGGATGGACTGAAGCTTTCTTT. This translates into CASSQDWVGWTEAFF.

The chain has TRBV7-2 and TRBJ2-1; 8 nucleotides align to TRBD2. This CDR3 contains 14 residues. J lost 5 bases, V lost 3 bases, and 3 bases had no gene match. Germline values: CDR1 SGHTA, CDR2 FQGNSA. In DNA form, the CDR3 reads TGTGCCAGCAGCTTCCAGGGACTAGACAATGAGCAGTTCTTC. Translated, it gives CASSFQGLDNEQFF. Filled out from reference TRBV7-2 and TRBJ2-1, the complete variable domain reads GAGVSQSPSNKVTEKGKDVELRCDPISGHTALYWYRQSLGQGLEFLIYFQGNSAPDKSGLPSDRFSAERTGGSVSTLTIQRTQQEDSAVYLCASSFQGLDNEQFFGPGTRLTVL.

The chain employs TRBV6-9 and TRBJ1-2; no reliable D call. CDR3 length: 13 amino acids. Trimming removed 3 bases from V and 6 bases from J, with 11 bases in between. Germline V gene lookup returns CDR1 MNHGY and CDR2 SVAAGI. The CDR3 DNA is TGTGCCAGCAGTTACTCGACGCGCCATGGCTACACCTTC. Protein product: CASSYSTRHGYTF.

V usage is TRBV5-4 and J usage is TRBJ2-2, with 9 bases fitting TRBD1. V lost 4 bases to trimming and J lost 7 bases; unmatched junction nucleotides: 8. There are 15 residues in the CDR3. Germline CDR1 reads SGHNT; CDR2 reads YYREEE (reference sequence). In nucleotides, the CDR3 is TGTGCCAGCAGCGCCGGGACAGGGAAAGGCGGGGAGCTGTTTTTT. Translation: CASSAGTGKGGELFF.

This clone was detected only once. The chain combines TRBV11-3 with TRBJ2-3, with 7 nucleotides matching TRBD2. The ends lost 3 bases at V and 2 bases at J; junction bases unmatched: 8. The V gene's germline CDR1 is SGHNT and CDR2 YENEEA. The CDR3 runs 16 residues. CDR3 nucleotide sequence: TGTGCCAGCAGCTTTATTGGGGGGGGTACCACAGATACGCAGTATTTT. Encoded protein: CASSFIGGGTTDTQYF. Full variable domain (rest looked up from reference TRBV11-3 and TRBJ2-3): EAGVVQSPRYKIIEKKQPVAFWCNPISGHNTLYWYLQNLGQGPELLIRYENEEAVDDSQLPKDRFSAERLKGVDSTLKIQPAELGDSAVYLCASSFIGGGTTDTQYFGPGTRLTVL.

This chain links TRBV5-6 with TRBJ2-2; TRBD2 agrees at 7 bases. The CDR3 is made up of 16 amino acids. J gave up 1 base and V 5 bases, and 8 bases lay outside the gene matches. The germline V gene encodes CDR1 SGHDT and CDR2 YYEEEE. The CDR3 region has the DNA TGTGCCAGCAGACGCTGGGGGGGTCAGAACACCGGGGAGCTGTTTTTT. This gives the protein CASRRWGGQNTGELFF.

The chain is built from TRBV19 and TRBJ2-5, with TRBD2 matching over 12 bases. With V trimmed by 4 bases and J by 1 base, 13 bases remained unmatched. Per the germline V gene, CDR1 is LNHDA and CDR2 is SQIVND (reference sequence). The CDR3 has 19 amino acids. CDR3: CASSKSPGRLAGVQETQYF. The CDR3 bases are TGTGCCAGTAGTAAATCGCCTGGTCGACTAGCGGGGGTCCAAGAGACCCAGTACTTC.

This clone appeared a few times. The genes are TRBV5-5 and TRBJ1-2; 8 positions agree with TRBD1. Germline-derived CDR1 and CDR2 are SGHKS and YYEKEE (reference sequence). This CDR3 is built from 14 residues. The V segment lost 1 base and the J segment 6 bases; nucleotides outside the gene matches: 5. CDR3 sequence (DNA): TGTGCCAGCAGCTTGTGGACAGGGCGGAATGGCTACACCTTC. Translated: CASSLWTGRNGYTF. Complete variable domain (other parts from reference TRBV5-5 and TRBJ1-2): DAGVTQSPTHLIKTRGQQVTLRCSPISGHKSVSWYQQVLGQGPQFIFQYYEKEERGRGNFPDRFSARQFPNYSSELNVNALLLGDSALYLCASSLWTGRNGYTFGSGTRLTVV.

This chain links TRBV5-4 with TRBJ2-1; 8 nucleotides align to TRBD2. V shed 4 bases, J shed 0 bases, and the junction held 6 bases outside the gene matches. The CDR3 totals 16 residues. Germline loops: CDR1 SGHNT, CDR2 YYREEE (reference sequence). CDR3 sequence: CASSREAGGSYNEQFF. CDR3 DNA sequence: TGTGCCAGCAGCCGTGAGGCGGGGGGCTCCTACAATGAGCAGTTCTTC.

The V call is TRBV6-5, the J call TRBJ1-3; 9 bases are shared with TRBD1. Germline values: CDR1 MNHEY, CDR2 SVGAGI. V lost 6 bases and J lost 1; bases outside the gene matches: 4. CDR3 length: 15 amino acids. The CDR3 region has the DNA TGTGCCAGCAGCCAAGACAGGGGGTCTGGAAACACCATATATTTT. This encodes CASSQDRGSGNTIYF.